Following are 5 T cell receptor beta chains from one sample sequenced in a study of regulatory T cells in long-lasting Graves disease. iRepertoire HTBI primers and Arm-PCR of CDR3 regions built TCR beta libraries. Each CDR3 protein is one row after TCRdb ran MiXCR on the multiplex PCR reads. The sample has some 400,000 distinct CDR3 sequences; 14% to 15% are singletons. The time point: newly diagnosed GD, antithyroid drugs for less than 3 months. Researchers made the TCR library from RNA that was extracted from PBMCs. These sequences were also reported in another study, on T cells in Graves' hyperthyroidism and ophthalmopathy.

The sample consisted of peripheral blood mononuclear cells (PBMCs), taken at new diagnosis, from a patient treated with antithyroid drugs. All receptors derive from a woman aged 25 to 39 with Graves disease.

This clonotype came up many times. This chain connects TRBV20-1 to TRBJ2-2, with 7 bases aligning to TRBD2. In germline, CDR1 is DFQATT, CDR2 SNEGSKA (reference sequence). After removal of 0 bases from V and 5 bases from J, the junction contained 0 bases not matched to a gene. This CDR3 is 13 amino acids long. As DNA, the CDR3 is TGCAGTGCTAGAGAGCGGGAGACCGGGGAGCTGTTTTTT. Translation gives CSARERETGELFF.

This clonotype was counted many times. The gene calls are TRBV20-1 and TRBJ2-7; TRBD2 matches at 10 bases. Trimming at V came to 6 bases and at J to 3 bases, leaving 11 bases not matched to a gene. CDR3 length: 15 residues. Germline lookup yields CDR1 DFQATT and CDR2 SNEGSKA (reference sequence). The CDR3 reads CSANQREGRVYEQYF. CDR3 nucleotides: TGCAGTGCCAACCAGCGGGAGGGCCGGGTCTACGAGCAGTACTTC.

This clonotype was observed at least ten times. This chain's CDR3 is CASRRQGDQPQHF. CDR3 in DNA: TGTGCCAGCAGGAGACAGGGTGATCAGCCCCAGCATTTT. V gene TRBV11-2 combines with J gene TRBJ1-5, with 7 bases that match TRBD1. The CDR3 extends over 13 amino acids. Germline V gives CDR1 SGHAT, CDR2 FQNNGV. The V segment lost 6 bases and the J segment 5 bases; nucleotides outside the gene matches: 4.

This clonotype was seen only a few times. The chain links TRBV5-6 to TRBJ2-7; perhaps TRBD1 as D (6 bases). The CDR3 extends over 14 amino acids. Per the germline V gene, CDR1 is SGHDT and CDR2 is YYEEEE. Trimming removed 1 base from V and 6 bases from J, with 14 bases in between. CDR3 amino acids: CASSLRTVLFEQYF. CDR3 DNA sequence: TGTGCCAGCAGCTTGAGGACAGTCCTCTTCGAGCAGTACTTC.

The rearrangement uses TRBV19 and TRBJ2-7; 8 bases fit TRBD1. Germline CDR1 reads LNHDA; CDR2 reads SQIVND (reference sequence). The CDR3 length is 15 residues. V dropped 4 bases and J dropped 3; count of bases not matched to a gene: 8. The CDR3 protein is CASSTTGTGSYEQYF. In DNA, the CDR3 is TGTGCCAGTAGTACCACCGGGACAGGCAGCTACGAGCAGTACTTC.